These T cell receptor beta chains were read from a single sample in a study of cytomegalovirus exposure and HLA in healthy donors. Repertoires were generated with immunoSEQ multiplex PCR, while TCRdb's copy carries only in-frame clones and drops some. The sample yields 150,000 to 200,000 clones, more than 70% seen once. The sequenced material came from PBMCs. The receptors come from a woman aged 18-30 years in good health and CMV-seronegative. The CDR3 runs from the conserved cysteine through the conserved F or W.

J gene	V gene	CDR3 protein
TRBJ2-4	TRBV5-6	CASSLDRGPDIQYF
TRBJ1-6	TRBV5-1	CASSLVGRNDSPLHF
TRBJ1-2	TRBV6-4	CASSPQYGNYGYTF
TRBJ2-5	TRBV27	CASSLWGRQETQYF
TRBJ2-5	TRBV11-2	CASSRGQSKETQYF
TRBJ2-5	TRBV5-1	CASSLSGGVETQYF
TRBJ1-2	TRBV4-1	CASSQDYSGYGYTF
TRBJ2-7	TRBV2	CASSIDQSGTSLYF
TRBJ2-7	TRBV4-1	CASSHAGLFNSYEQYF
TRBJ2-1	TRBV2	CASSLTGRQFF
TRBJ1-4	TRBV5-4	CASSSRGSNEKLFF
TRBJ1-1	TRBV10-1	CASSESQGGGQAFF
TRBJ1-5	TRBV10-3	CAISEPTGNGYQPQHF
TRBJ1-2	TRBV6-4	CASSETPIHGYTF
TRBJ1-1	TRBV5-5	CASSSSGGPTTSFF
TRBJ2-4	TRBV7-9	CASSSRGGEIIAKNIQYF
TRBJ1-1	TRBV11-2	CASSFRSNTEAFF
TRBJ1-6	TRBV6-5	CASSYSSPGTGLHF
TRBJ2-3	TRBV12-5	CASALQESTDTQYF
TRBJ2-3	TRBV5-1	CASSSLQKAGRHVTDTQYF
TRBJ2-3	TRBV19	CASHLAGEADTQYF
TRBJ2-7	TRBV5-1	CASSSTGTGYEQYF
TRBJ2-7	TRBV5-1	CASSVQRDLKGSYEQYF
TRBJ1-1	TRBV18	CASSRDLNTEAFF
TRBJ2-3	TRBV13	CASSGPYRGPDTQYF
TRBJ2-1	TRBV2	CASERTGGYNEQFF
TRBJ1-2	TRBV11-2	CASSLEPGQGAGYGYTF
TRBJ1-2	TRBV5-6	CASSSYRVYPMNYGYTF
TRBJ1-2	TRBV7-8	CASSLASWGDGYTF
TRBJ2-3	TRBV2	CASRGLAGEPDTQYF
TRBJ1-5	TRBV19	CASSMSQKQPQHF
TRBJ1-6	TRBV5-6	CASSFRDRGNSPLHF
TRBJ1-6	TRBV6-1	CASSLTFRSPLHF
TRBJ1-1	TRBV6-1	CASSESTVLNTEAFF
TRBJ2-1	TRBV6-5	CASSIGRGNEQFF
TRBJ1-6	TRBV19	CASNPGNVLSSPLHF
TRBJ2-3	TRBV7-8	CASSSVAREGQYF
TRBJ2-3	TRBV15	CATSRVAVGDTQYF
TRBJ2-7	TRBV6-1	CASSVRQTYEQYF
TRBJ2-1	TRBV19	CASSDGQGGKNEQFF
TRBJ2-1	TRBV5-5	CASSLEPRLAGKYNEQFF